This T cell receptor beta chain derives from a study of neurological immune-mediated disorders (dated by TCRdb to about 2019). About the investigation overall: The study compared peripheral blood TCR-beta repertoires of HTLV-I-associated myelopathy (HAM/TSP) patients, multiple sclerosis patients and healthy controls using UMI-based sequencing. The cohort was made up of 68 subjects, consisting of roughly 15 HAM/TSP patients, around 35 multiple sclerosis patients and around 20 healthy controls. The approximately 100 TCR-beta libraries included longitudinal samples, technical triplicates and paired sorted CD4+ and CD8+ T-cell subsets alongside PBMC samples. Summary of the overall study and its limitations: TCR clonal expansion was greatest in HAM/TSP patients and smallest in MS patients, who ranked below even healthy controls. No identical CDR3 amino acid sequences were shared among expanded clones across subjects, suggesting private TCR-beta repertoires in all groups.

The sample holds many counts of this clonotype. This receptor's antigen is unknown. Per-base qualities were not stored, and no clone one base away is much larger. cDNA was synthesized by template-switch 5'RACE using a primer with a 10-nucleotide random unique molecular identifier that tagged each TCR transcript. Every sequencing run yielded over 160 million TCR-beta sequences covering 15-18 subjects. The RNeasy kit was used for extraction of total RNA. TCR-beta VDJ regions were amplified with primers for the TCR constant region and the 5'RACE anchor, using the KAPA Real-time Library Amplification kit. Sample indexes and Illumina adaptors were added in a first PCR, after which library yield was increased in a second PCR. After Ampure bead purification, the TCR product of roughly 650 bp was size-selected on a 2% E-gel SizeSelection system. Before pooling, library quality was assessed on a Bioanalyzer, concentration was determined with Qubit, and library quantification was performed with the Kapa Library Quantification kit. An Illumina HiSeq 2500 sequenced the libraries paired-end 2 x 150 bp. To increase sequence diversity, about 25-30% phiX was spiked into each library pool. Per the authors' processing: The UMI-based MiGEC pipeline processed quality-filtered reads and removed over 80% of raw TCR sequences during error correction. IMGT germline references were used for aligning VDJ genes, and each clonotype was defined as a unique CDR3 amino acid sequence together with its V-J genes. Clonal expansion, Shannon diversity and CDR3 relatedness (CalcPairwiseDistances, ClusterSamples) were evaluated with VDJtools, and phylogenetic trees were built with CLCbio workbench. Using coefficient-of-variation modelling across technical triplicates, the study counted a clone as expanded if it had at least 8 unique UMIs. TCRdb itself trimmed the public reads at Q25 with fastp, ran MiXCR and retained productive beta chains. One record per CDR3 amino acid sequence lists the most common genes and DNA. The V and J calls were determined by TCRdb, not by the authors. The sample includes some 20,000 distinct CDR3 sequences, with 7.5% observed a single time. The ten biggest clones cover around a sixth of the sample.

Spanning cysteine to phenylalanine, the CDR3 consists of 12 amino acids. The kept DNA is CDR3 alone, 36 bases in frame from the first base. CDR1 and CDR2 are read off the germline V gene (reference sequence) as DFQATT and SNEGSKA. TCR libraries for sorted subsets were made from under 1.1 million sorted CD4+ or CD8+ T cells. Peripheral blood was subjected to Ficoll-Hypaque density gradient centrifugation to isolate PBMCs, which were then cryopreserved in liquid nitrogen. The study also sequenced paired sorted CD4+ and CD8+ subsets from healthy controls, HAM/TSP patients and MS patients. The sequence joins TRBV20-1 to TRBJ1-1; 8 middle bases align to TRBD1. This receptor was taken from a woman aged 25-40 years with HTLV-1-associated myelopathy (HAM/TSP). Sequencing was carried out using CD8+ T cells from blood. The nucleotides read TGCAGGGGGGACAGGCTGAACACTGAAGCTTTCTTT. It translates as CRGDRLNTEAFF.